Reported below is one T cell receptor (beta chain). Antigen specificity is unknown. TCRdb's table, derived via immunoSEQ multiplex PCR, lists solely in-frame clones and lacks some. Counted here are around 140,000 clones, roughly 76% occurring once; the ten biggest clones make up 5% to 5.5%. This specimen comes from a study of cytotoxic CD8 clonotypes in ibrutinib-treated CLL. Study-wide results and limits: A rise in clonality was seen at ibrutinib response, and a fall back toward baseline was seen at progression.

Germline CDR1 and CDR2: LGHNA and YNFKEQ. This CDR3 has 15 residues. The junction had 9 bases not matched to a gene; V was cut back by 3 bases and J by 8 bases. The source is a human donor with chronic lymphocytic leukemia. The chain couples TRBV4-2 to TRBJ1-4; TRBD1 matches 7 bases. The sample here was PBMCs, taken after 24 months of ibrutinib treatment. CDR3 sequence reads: CASSHPDREDEKLFF. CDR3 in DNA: TGTGCCAGCAGCCACCCAGACAGGGAGGACGAAAAACTGTTTTTT.